This T cell receptor (beta chain) was identified in a study of CD8+ T cells in alopecia areata. Study overall: Treated patients were given 5 to 10 mg oral tofacitinib twice daily. Study observations and caveats: Sequencing of scalp samples also includes resident alphabeta T cells from normal skin.

On this clone itself: Its antigen is not identified.

Alopecia areata patients gave lesional scalp punch biopsies and peripheral blood samples. This CDR3 has 17 amino acids. V lost 2 bases to trimming and J lost 7 bases; unmatched junction nucleotides: 11. Germline loops: CDR1 LGHNA, CDR2 YSLEER. Reverse transcription of extracted RNA yielded cDNA, which provided the sequencing template. The protocol was immunoSEQ multiplex PCR, while the TCRdb copy is restricted to in-frame clones and leaves out a portion. The table lists 120,000 or so clones, 58% of them singletons. This TCR came from a human donor with alopecia areata. The source was CD4+ T cells sorted from blood, collected at week 0. The V gene is TRBV4-3, the J gene TRBJ1-6; TRBD1 agrees at 7 bases. The CDR3 sequence: CASSQNADRDSNSPLHF. The CDR3 bases are TGCGCCAGCAGCCAAAATGCCGACCGGGACAGCAATTCACCCCTCCACTTT.